This T cell receptor beta chain was recovered during a study of blood T cell repertoires in COVID-19. Study overall: The United States, Italy and Spain provided the acute and convalescent COVID-19 samples. PBMCs, B-cell-depleted T cells, or T cells were the source of the cDNA or gDNA that made up the material.

Authors' processing steps: Estimation of nucleated cell counts relied on the amplification of reference gene primers. Sequenced by immunoSEQ multiplex PCR; TCRdb stores in-frame clones only, minus some. V and J calls and clone size are copied from that table; D and trimming were computed from the DNA. Here the sample spans more than 65,000 clones, 80% to 90% being singletons. Trimming removed 5 bases from V and 4 bases from J, with 12 bases in between. Germline V gene lookup returns CDR1 SEHNR and CDR2 FQNEAQ (reference sequence). This CDR3 contains 14 residues. The TCR comes from a man aged 50 to 59 with active COVID-19. The chain uses TRBV7-9 and TRBJ2-1, with unresolved D. Sequenced: peripheral blood. The CDR3 loop reads CASSPSHSYNEQFF. The CDR3 nucleotides read TGTGCCAGCAGCCCGTCCCACTCATACAATGAGCAGTTCTTC.